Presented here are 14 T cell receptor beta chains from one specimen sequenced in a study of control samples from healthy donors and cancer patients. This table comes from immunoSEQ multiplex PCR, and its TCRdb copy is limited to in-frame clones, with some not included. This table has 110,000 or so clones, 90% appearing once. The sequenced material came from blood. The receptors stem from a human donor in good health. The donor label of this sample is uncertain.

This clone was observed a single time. CDR3 in amino acids: CASSRQGADEAFF. In DNA, the CDR3 is TGTGCCAGCAGTCGACAGGGGGCTGATGAAGCTTTCTTT. The V gene is TRBV6-5, the J gene TRBJ1-1; 10 nucleotides line up with TRBD1. J lost 7 bases, V lost 5 bases, and 4 bases had no gene match. The CDR3 extends over 13 amino acids. Germline V gene data show CDR1 as MNHEY and CDR2 as SVGAGI.

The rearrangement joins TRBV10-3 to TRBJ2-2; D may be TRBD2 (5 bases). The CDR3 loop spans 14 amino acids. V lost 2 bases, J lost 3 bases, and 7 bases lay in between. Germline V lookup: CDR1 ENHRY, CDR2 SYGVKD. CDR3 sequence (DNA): TGTGCCATCAGTGAGCCGAGGGACACCGGGGAGCTGTTTTTT. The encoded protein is CAISEPRDTGELFF.

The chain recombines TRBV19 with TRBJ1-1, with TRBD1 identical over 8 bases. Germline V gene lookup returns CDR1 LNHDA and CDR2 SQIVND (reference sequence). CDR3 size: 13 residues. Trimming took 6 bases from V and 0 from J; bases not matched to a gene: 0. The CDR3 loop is CASRTGVNTEAFF. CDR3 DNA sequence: TGTGCCAGTAGGACAGGGGTGAACACTGAAGCTTTCTTT.

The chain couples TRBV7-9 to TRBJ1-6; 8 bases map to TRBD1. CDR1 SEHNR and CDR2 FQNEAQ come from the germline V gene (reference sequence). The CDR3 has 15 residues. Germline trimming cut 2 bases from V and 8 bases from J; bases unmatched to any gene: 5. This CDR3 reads CASSLTTGGHSPLHF. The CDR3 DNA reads TGTGCCAGCAGCTTAACTACAGGGGGTCATTCACCCCTCCACTTT.

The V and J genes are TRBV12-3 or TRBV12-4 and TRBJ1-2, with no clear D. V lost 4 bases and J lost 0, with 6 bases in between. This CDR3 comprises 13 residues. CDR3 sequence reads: CASSSNANYGYTF. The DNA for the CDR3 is TGTGCCAGCAGTTCCAATGCTAACTATGGCTACACCTTC.

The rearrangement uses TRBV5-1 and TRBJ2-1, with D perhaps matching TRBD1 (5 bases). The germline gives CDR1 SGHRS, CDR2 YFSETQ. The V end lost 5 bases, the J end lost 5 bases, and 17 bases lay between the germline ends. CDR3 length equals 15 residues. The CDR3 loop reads CASRFQEWGNNEQFF. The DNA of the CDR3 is TGCGCCAGCAGATTCCAGGAATGGGGCAACAATGAGCAGTTCTTC.

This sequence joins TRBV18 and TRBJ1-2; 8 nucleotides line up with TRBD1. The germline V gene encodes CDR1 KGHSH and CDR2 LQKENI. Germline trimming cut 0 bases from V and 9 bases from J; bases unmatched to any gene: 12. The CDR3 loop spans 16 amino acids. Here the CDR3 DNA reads TGTGCCAGCTCACCACCGTGGAATGGACAGGGTCAAAGCTACACCTTC. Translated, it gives CASSPPWNGQGQSYTF.

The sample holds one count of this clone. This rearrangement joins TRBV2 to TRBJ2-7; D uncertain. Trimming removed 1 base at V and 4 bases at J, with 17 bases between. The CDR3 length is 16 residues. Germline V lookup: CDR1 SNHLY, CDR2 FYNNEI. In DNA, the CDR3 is TGTGCCAGCAGTGAAGGTCTGGGCAGTAGAGCTTACGAGCAGTACTTC. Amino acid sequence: CASSEGLGSRAYEQYF.

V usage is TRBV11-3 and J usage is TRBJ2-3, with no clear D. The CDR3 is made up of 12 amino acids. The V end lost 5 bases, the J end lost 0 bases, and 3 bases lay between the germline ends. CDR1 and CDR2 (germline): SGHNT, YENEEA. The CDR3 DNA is TGTGCCAGCAGCCCTAGCACAGATACGCAGTATTTT. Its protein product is CASSPSTDTQYF.

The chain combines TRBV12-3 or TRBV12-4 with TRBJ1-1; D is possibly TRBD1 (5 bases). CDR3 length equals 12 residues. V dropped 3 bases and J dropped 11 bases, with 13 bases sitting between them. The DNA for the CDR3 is TGTGCCAGCAGTTTCCGGGACTGGTCCGCTTTCTTT. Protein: CASSFRDWSAFF.

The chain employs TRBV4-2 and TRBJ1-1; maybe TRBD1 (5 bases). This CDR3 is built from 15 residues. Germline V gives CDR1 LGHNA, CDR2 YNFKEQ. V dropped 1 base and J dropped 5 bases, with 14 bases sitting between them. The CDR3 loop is CASSQGRGVRTEAFF. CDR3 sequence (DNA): TGTGCCAGCAGCCAAGGGAGGGGCGTAAGGACTGAAGCTTTCTTT.

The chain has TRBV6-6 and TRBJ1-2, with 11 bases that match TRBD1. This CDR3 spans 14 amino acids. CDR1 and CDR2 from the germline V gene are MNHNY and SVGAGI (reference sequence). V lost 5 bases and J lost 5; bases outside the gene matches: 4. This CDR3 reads CASSRTGGAYGYTF. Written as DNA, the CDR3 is TGTGCCAGCAGTAGGACAGGGGGCGCTTATGGCTACACCTTC.

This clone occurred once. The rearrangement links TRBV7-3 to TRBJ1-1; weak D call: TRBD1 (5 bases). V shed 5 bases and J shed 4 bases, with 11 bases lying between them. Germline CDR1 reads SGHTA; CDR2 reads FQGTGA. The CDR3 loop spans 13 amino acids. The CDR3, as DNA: TGTGCCAGCAGCCTGGGCGGGGGCACTGAAGCTTTCTTT. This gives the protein CASSLGGGTEAFF. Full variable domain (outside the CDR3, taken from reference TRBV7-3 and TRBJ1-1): GAGVSQTPSNKVTEKGKYVELRCDPISGHTALYWYRQSLGQGPEFLIYFQGTGAADDSGLPNDRFFAVRPEGSVSTLKIQRTERGDSAVYLCASSLGGGTEAFFGQGTRLTVV.

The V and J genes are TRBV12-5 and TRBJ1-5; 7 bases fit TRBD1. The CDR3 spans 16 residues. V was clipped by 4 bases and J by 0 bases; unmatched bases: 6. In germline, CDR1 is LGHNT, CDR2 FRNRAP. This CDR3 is CASGSTGDYSNQPQHF. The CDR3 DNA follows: TGTGCTAGTGGTTCCACAGGGGACTATAGCAATCAGCCCCAGCATTTT.